The clone carrying this T cell receptor (delta chain) was counted a few times. A read error may explain this, as a much larger clone is one base away. This entry is derived from a study of γδ T cells in repeated Plasmodium falciparum infection. Study context: Donors had four controlled P. falciparum NF54 infections over roughly 600 days.

TCRdb made new clone calls on the multiplex PCR reads using CATT. Of around 52,000 delta-chain clones detected, over 1.5% appear once; the ten largest clones hold over 12%. The sequence derives from a pool of human donors (malaria-infected and uninfected, not separated). Sequenced material: gamma-delta T cells from blood.

The CDR3, as DNA: TGTGCTCTTGGGGAGATTTCCTACGTGAAGTTCCTATTCTGGGGGCCAACGGGAGGCTACACCGATAAACTCATCTTT. Translated, it gives CALGEISYVKFLFWGPTGGYTDKLIF. This sequence joins TRDV1 and TRDJ1, with D perhaps being TRDD2 or TRDD3 (7 bases each). TCRdb carries no J gene annotation; the J gene was assigned here by matching the DNA with germline. Trimming left V 3 bases short and J 0 bases short, with 44 bases between. This CDR3 has 26 amino acids. The germline V gene has CDR1 TSWWSYY and CDR2 QGS.